Below, 24 T cell receptor beta chains from the same sample are listed, as sequenced in a study of cytomegalovirus exposure and HLA in healthy donors. PCR amplification relied on 60 Vbeta primers (plus 13 Jbeta primers). The assay was immunoSEQ multiplex PCR, and TCRdb's table has in-frame clones only and misses some. Of some 190,000 clones listed, over 70% were seen once; the top ten hold over 1.5%. The specimen sequenced was PBMCs. These receptors all stem from a woman aged 18 to 35 in good health and CMV-seronegative.

The V call is TRBV10-2, the J call TRBJ1-6; D is perhaps TRBD1 (6 bases). V was pared by 8 bases and J by 5 bases, with 10 bases between. Germline V CDR1 and CDR2: WSHSY, SAAADI. This CDR3 is built from 13 residues. For the CDR3, the DNA is TGCGCCAGCCGGGACAAGGATAATTCACCCCTCCACTTT. It is translated as CASRDKDNSPLHF.

This clone showed up just once. Because the CDR3 is missing its conserved closing phenylalanine or tryptophan, this is likely a read error. V is TRBV7-9 and J is TRBJ1-1, with 7 bases that match TRBD1. Germline V gene data show CDR1 as SEHNR and CDR2 as FQNEAQ (reference sequence). The CDR3 contains 16 residues. V was clipped by 3 bases and J by 6 bases; unmatched bases: 13. CDR3 DNA sequence: TGTGCCAGCAGCTTCGTGTTCGGGACAGAAGTCGCTGAAGCTTTCCTT. Translated, it gives CASSFVFGTEVAEAFL.

The chain employs TRBV28 and TRBJ2-1; 8 bases fit TRBD1. Germline loops: CDR1 MDHEN, CDR2 SYDVKM. V was pared by 5 bases and J by 5 bases, with 17 bases of the junction left unmatched. The CDR3 is 18 amino acids. The CDR3 bases are TGTGCCAGCAGTACCTTTGCGGCGAAACAGGGGGTAGACAATGAGCAGTTCTTC. This translates into CASSTFAAKQGVDNEQFF.

This clone was observed a handful of times. The chain uses TRBV7-9 and TRBJ2-7, with 10 bases lining up with TRBD1. Germline CDR1 is SEHNR and CDR2 is FQNEAQ (reference sequence). With 4 bases clipped from V and 5 bases from J, the junction kept 8 bases outside the gene matches. CDR3 length: 15 residues. The CDR3 is CASSSSGTGDDEQYF. CDR3 DNA: TGTGCCAGCAGCTCATCCGGGACAGGGGACGACGAGCAGTACTTC.

V is TRBV6-6 and J is TRBJ1-1; TRBD1 aligns across 7 bases. With 2 bases clipped from V and 6 bases from J, the junction kept 6 bases outside the gene matches. Looked up from germline, CDR1 is MNHNY and CDR2 is SVGAGI (reference sequence). This CDR3 is built from 14 residues. In DNA form, the CDR3 reads TGTGCCAGCAGTTACAGGGGGCGTCGACCTGAAGCTTTCTTT. It specifies CASSYRGRRPEAFF.

The rearrangement uses TRBV28 and TRBJ2-1, with TRBD2 matching over 9 bases. Germline CDR1 is MDHEN and CDR2 is SYDVKM. V shed 3 bases and J 7 bases; nucleotides not matched to a gene: 7. CDR3 length equals 15 residues. CDR3 coding DNA: TGTGCCAGCAGTTTCGCCCAGCGGGAGGTAAATGAGCAGTTCTTC. This sequence encodes CASSFAQREVNEQFF.

The CDR3 DNA is TGTGCCAGCAGCATGGATAGCGGGGGAACCTACAATGAGCAGTTCTTC. It codes for CASSMDSGGTYNEQFF. The chain employs TRBV7-9 and TRBJ2-1; 9 bases fit TRBD2. The CDR3 length is 16 residues. In germline, CDR1 is SEHNR, CDR2 FQNEAQ (reference sequence). V was clipped by 5 bases and J by 2 bases; unmatched bases: 7.

This clone was picked up a small number of times. The genes are TRBV19 and TRBJ2-3; the D gene is possibly TRBD2 (6 bases). The CDR3 covers 16 residues. Germline V gene data show CDR1 as LNHDA and CDR2 as SQIVND (reference sequence). Trimming cost V 5 bases and J 6 bases, with 21 bases left between them. DNA for the CDR3: TGTGCCAGTAGTGTACTAGCCTGGCCCAGAACGGATACGCAGTATTTT. Protein product: CASSVLAWPRTDTQYF.

The V call is TRBV5-1, the J call TRBJ2-7, with TRBD2 matching 13 bases. The V segment lost 3 bases and the J segment 2 bases; nucleotides outside the gene matches: 2. The CDR3 length is 15 residues. From germline, CDR1 is SGHRS and CDR2 YFSETQ. The CDR3 sequence is CASSSGTSGTYEQYF. In nucleotides, the CDR3 is TGCGCCAGCAGCTCCGGGACTAGCGGGACCTACGAGCAGTACTTC.

This clone was picked up one time. The chain recombines TRBV28 with TRBJ2-7, with D possibly being TRBD1 (6 bases). Between the trimmed V and J ends, which lost 6 bases and 7 bases, there was a span of 16 bases. The CDR3 length is 13 residues. Germline values: CDR1 MDHEN, CDR2 SYDVKM. The CDR3 nucleotides read TGTGCCAGCAGAGCCGGGACACCCTGGGAGCAGTACTTC. It is translated as CASRAGTPWEQYF.

This chain links TRBV30 with TRBJ1-1; TRBD1 matches 8 bases. Trimming at V came to 5 bases and at J to 4 bases, leaving 3 bases not matched to a gene. Germline V lookup: CDR1 GTSNPN, CDR2 SVGIG (reference sequence). The CDR3 covers 12 residues. Here the CDR3 DNA reads TGTGCCTGGGACAGGGGCGGCACTGAAGCTTTCTTT. Amino acid sequence: CAWDRGGTEAFF.

This clone has only a few counts. The chain recombines TRBV5-1 with TRBJ2-7; D might be TRBD2 (6 bases). V lost 2 bases and J lost 11, with 23 bases in between. CDR3 length equals 15 residues. Germline V lookup: CDR1 SGHRS, CDR2 YFSETQ. CDR3 bases: TGCGCCAGCAGCTTCACTTCGGCCGGAGGGACCGGAAAGTACTTC. This encodes CASSFTSAGGTGKYF.

This clone was counted between two and nine times. The rearrangement joins TRBV7-9 to TRBJ1-1, with D uncertain. Trimming cost V 3 bases and J 1 base, with 12 bases left between them. Germline V lookup: CDR1 SEHNR, CDR2 FQNEAQ (reference sequence). CDR3 size: 15 residues. The CDR3 protein is CASSFYRGENTEAFF. Here the CDR3 DNA reads TGTGCCAGCAGCTTCTACCGTGGTGAGAACACTGAAGCTTTCTTT.

This clone was counted between two and nine times. V usage is TRBV18 and J usage is TRBJ1-1; 8 bases match TRBD1. V trimming: 6 bases; J trimming: 4 bases; junction bases outside the gene matches: 7. The CDR3 runs to 14 residues. The germline V gene has CDR1 KGHSH and CDR2 LQKENI. Here the CDR3 DNA reads TGTGCCAGCTCCCAAGGACAGGGTGTCACTGAAGCTTTCTTT. Translating gives CASSQGQGVTEAFF.

The chain carries TRBV5-5 and TRBJ2-7; 8 bases fit TRBD2. This CDR3 region has 14 residues. The junction had 4 bases not matched to a gene; V was cut back by 3 bases and J by 2 bases. CDR1 and CDR2 (germline): SGHKS, YYEKEE (reference sequence). As DNA, the CDR3 is TGTGCCAGCAGCTCACTAGCGGCAGCCTACGAGCAGTACTTC. Amino acids: CASSSLAAAYEQYF.

The DNA for the CDR3 is TGTGCCAGCAGTTCCCCAGGGGGTCGGGACACTGAAGCTTTCTTT. Encoded protein: CASSSPGGRDTEAFF. The chain is built from TRBV28 and TRBJ1-1; 7 positions match TRBD1. The V gene end was trimmed by 4 bases and the J gene end by 3 bases; junction bases not matched to a gene: 8. This CDR3 region has 15 residues. Per the germline V gene, CDR1 is MDHEN and CDR2 is SYDVKM.

V gene TRBV4-2 combines with J gene TRBJ1-2, with TRBD1 as a possible D gene (6 bases). V dropped 1 base and J dropped 0 bases, with 15 bases sitting between them. The CDR3 has 17 amino acids. Looked up from germline, CDR1 is LGHNA and CDR2 is YNFKEQ. CDR3 in amino acids: CASSQVGGRSANYGYTF. The CDR3 bases are TGTGCCAGCAGCCAAGTAGGGGGAAGGAGTGCTAACTATGGCTACACCTTC.

The chain combines TRBV5-6 with TRBJ2-1; 11 bases fit TRBD2. V trimming: 5 bases; J trimming: 2 bases; junction bases outside the gene matches: 6. The germline CDR1 and CDR2 sequences are SGHDT and YYEEEE. The CDR3 spans 16 residues. The CDR3 loop is CASRQTSGGTYNEQFF. For the CDR3, the DNA is TGTGCCAGCAGACAAACTAGCGGGGGTACCTACAATGAGCAGTTCTTC.

The chain links TRBV7-3 to TRBJ2-7; TRBD2 matches at 7 bases. The J segment lost 0 bases and the V segment lost 1 base, leaving 6 bases of the junction unmatched. The germline V gene has CDR1 SGHTA and CDR2 FQGTGA. The CDR3 consists of 16 residues. CDR3 loop: CASSLIGRGSSYEQYF. CDR3 DNA sequence: TGTGCCAGCAGCTTAATAGGGCGGGGGAGCTCCTACGAGCAGTACTTC.

The chain has TRBV5-1 and TRBJ1-2, with 7 bases matching TRBD1. The CDR3 is made up of 15 amino acids. Germline V gives CDR1 SGHRS, CDR2 YFSETQ. J lost 4 bases, V lost 2 bases, and 8 bases had no gene match. The CDR3 loop reads CASSLEGAGIYGYTF. DNA for the CDR3: TGCGCCAGCAGCTTAGAGGGGGCCGGGATCTATGGCTACACCTTC.

The chain recombines TRBV6-1 with TRBJ1-1; D call uncertain. The V end was cut by 6 bases, the J end by 3 bases, with 14 bases between. The CDR3 covers 14 residues. The germline V gene has CDR1 MNHNS and CDR2 SASEGT. The CDR3 here is CASRARPRDTEAFF. CDR3 DNA sequence: TGTGCCAGCAGGGCCAGACCCCGGGACACTGAAGCTTTCTTT.

V usage is TRBV28 and J usage is TRBJ1-1; tentative D call: TRBD1 (6 bases). The V end lost 5 bases, the J end lost 0 bases, and 13 bases lay between the germline ends. The CDR3 is 15 amino acids. Germline V gives CDR1 MDHEN, CDR2 SYDVKM. CDR3 in amino acids: CASSTYRVMNTEAFF. CDR3 coding DNA: TGTGCCAGCAGTACCTACAGGGTAATGAACACTGAAGCTTTCTTT.

The rearrangement joins TRBV27 to TRBJ2-3; a weak D match, TRBD1 (6 bases). The CDR3 is made up of 14 amino acids. The V end was cut by 7 bases, the J end by 2 bases, with 13 bases between. Germline V gene data show CDR1 as MNHEY and CDR2 as SMNVEV (reference sequence). The CDR3 reads CASNSLGATDTQYF. The DNA of the CDR3 is TGTGCCAGCAACTCTCTGGGGGCCACAGATACGCAGTATTTT.

This chain connects TRBV16 to TRBJ1-6; D uncertain. Trimming left V 1 base short and J 0 bases short, with 13 bases between. There are 18 residues in the CDR3. Germline V CDR1 and CDR2: KGHSY, FQNENV. CDR3 region: CASSQLSGLSSYNSPLHF. CDR3 nucleotide sequence: TGTGCCAGCAGCCAATTATCGGGTTTGAGCTCCTATAATTCACCCCTCCACTTT.